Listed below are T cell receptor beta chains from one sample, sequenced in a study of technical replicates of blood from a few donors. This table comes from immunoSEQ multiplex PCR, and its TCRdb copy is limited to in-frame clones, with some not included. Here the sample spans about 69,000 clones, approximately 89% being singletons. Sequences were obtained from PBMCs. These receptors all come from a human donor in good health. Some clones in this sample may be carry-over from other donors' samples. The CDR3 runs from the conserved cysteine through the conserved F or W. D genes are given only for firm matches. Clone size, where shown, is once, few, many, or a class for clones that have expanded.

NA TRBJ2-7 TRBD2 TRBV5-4 CASSQDTSGSYEQYF TGTGCCAGCAGCCAAGATACTAGCGGGAGTTACGAGCAGTACTTC
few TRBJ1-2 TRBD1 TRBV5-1 CASSWDSSNYGYTF TGCGCCAGCAGCTGGGACAGCTCTAACTATGGCTACACCTTC
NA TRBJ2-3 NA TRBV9 CASSTNTRTDTQYF TGTGCCAGCAGCACAAATACCCGCACAGATACGCAGTATTTT
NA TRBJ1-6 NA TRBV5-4 CASSARGRGDGSSPLHF TGTGCCAGCAGCGCCCGGGGCCGGGGGGACGGTTCTTCACCCCTCCACTTT
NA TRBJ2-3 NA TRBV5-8 CASSLFSTDTQYF TGTGCCAGCAGCTTATTTAGTACAGATACGCAGTATTTT
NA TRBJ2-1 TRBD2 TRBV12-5 CASGPAWVSGRLNEQFF TGTGCTAGTGGGCCGGCTTGGGTAAGCGGGAGACTAAATGAGCAGTTCTTC
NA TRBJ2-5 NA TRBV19 CASSIVAEQETQYF TGTGCCAGTAGTATAGTGGCAGAACAAGAGACCCAGTACTTC
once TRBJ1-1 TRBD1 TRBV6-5 CASSLDRGTFAFF TGTGCCAGCAGTTTGGACAGGGGGACGTTCGCTTTCTTT
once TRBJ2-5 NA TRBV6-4 CASSDQGKETQYF TGTGCCAGCAGTGACCAGGGAAAAGAGACCCAGTACTTC
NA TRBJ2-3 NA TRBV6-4 CASSDRVTDTQYF TGTGCCAGCAGTGACCGGGTCACAGATACGCAGTATTTT
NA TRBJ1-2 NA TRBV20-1 CSAPAGGGYTF TGCAGTGCCCCCGCCGGCGGTGGCTACACCTTC
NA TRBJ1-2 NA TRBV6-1 CASRDQEGGYTF TGTGCCAGCAGGGACCAGGAGGGAGGCTACACCTTC
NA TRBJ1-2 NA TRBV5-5 CASSRRGNYGYTF TGTGCCAGCAGCCGGCGGGGCAACTATGGCTACACCTTC
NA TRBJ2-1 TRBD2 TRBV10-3 CAISVTSGVTYNEQFF TGTGCCATCAGTGTGACTAGCGGGGTGACCTACAATGAGCAGTTCTTC
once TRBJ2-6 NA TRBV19 CASSRGFPGANVLTF TGTGCCAGTAGCCGAGGGTTCCCTGGGGCCAACGTCCTGACTTTC
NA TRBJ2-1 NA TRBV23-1 CASSQPALSGNEQFF TGCGCCAGCAGTCAACCAGCCCTAAGCGGGAATGAGCAGTTCTTC
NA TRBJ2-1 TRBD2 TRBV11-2 CASSLIAGRNNEQFF TGTGCCAGCAGCTTAATAGCGGGGCGAAACAATGAGCAGTTCTTC
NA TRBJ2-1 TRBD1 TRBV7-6 CASSPGDRGYYNEQFF TGTGCCAGCAGCCCAGGGGACAGGGGCTATTACAATGAGCAGTTCTTC
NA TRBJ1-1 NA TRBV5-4 CASSQDRMNTEAFF TGTGCCAGCAGCCAGGACAGAATGAACACTGAAGCTTTCTTT
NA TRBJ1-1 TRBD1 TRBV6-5 CASGQGAGNTEAFF TGTGCCAGCGGACAGGGGGCAGGGAACACTGAAGCTTTCTTT
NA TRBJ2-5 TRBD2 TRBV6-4 CASSDHWVLAGGQETQYF TGTGCCAGCAGTGACCATTGGGTGTTAGCGGGAGGCCAAGAGACCCAGTACTTC
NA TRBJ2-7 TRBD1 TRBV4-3 CASSPGTGGGSSYEQYF TGCGCCAGCAGCCCAGGGACAGGGGGAGGCAGCTCCTACGAGCAGTACTTC
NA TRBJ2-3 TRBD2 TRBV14 CASSLWTSGESTDTQYF TGTGCCAGCAGCCTATGGACTAGCGGGGAGAGCACAGATACGCAGTATTTT
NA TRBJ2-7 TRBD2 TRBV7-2 CASSLAPGLASF TGTGCCAGCAGCTTAGCGCCGGGACTAGCGTCTTTC
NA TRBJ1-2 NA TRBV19 CASGGQGADGYTF TGTGCCAGTGGGGGCCAGGGCGCGGATGGCTACACCTTC
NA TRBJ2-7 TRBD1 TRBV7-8 CASGDRAYEQYF TGTGCCAGCGGTGACAGGGCCTACGAGCAGTACTTC
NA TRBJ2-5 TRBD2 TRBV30 CAWSPSGTHGETQYF TGTGCCTGGAGCCCGAGCGGGACCCACGGGGAGACCCAGTACTTC
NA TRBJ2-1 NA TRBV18 CASSLEYQKQFF TGTGCCAGCTCACTCGAATATCAGAAGCAGTTCTTC
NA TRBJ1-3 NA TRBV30 CAWSVGGVPGNTIYF TGTGCCTGGAGTGTTGGAGGGGTTCCTGGAAACACCATATATTTT
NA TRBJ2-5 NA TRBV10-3 CAISESRAGETQYF TGTGCCATCAGTGAGTCCAGGGCTGGAGAGACCCAGTACTTC
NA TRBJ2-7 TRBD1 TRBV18 CASSPSTGSSYEQYF TGTGCCAGCTCACCCTCGACAGGGAGCTCCTACGAGCAGTACTTC